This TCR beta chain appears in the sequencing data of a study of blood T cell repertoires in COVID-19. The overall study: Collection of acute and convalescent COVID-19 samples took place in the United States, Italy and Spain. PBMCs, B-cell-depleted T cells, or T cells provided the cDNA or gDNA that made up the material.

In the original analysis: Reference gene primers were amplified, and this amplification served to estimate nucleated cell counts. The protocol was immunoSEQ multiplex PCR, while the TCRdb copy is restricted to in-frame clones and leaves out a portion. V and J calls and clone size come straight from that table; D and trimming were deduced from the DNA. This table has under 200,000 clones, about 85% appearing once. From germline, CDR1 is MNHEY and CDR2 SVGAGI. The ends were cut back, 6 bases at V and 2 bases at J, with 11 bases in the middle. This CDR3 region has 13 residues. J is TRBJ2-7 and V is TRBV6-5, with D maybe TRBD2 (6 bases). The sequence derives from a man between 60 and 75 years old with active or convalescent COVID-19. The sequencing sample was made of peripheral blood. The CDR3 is CASSDGGTYEQYF. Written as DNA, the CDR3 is TGTGCCAGCAGCGACGGGGGAACCTACGAGCAGTACTTC.